Following are 18 T cell receptor beta chains from one sample sequenced in a study of cytomegalovirus exposure and HLA in healthy donors. The PCR ran on 60 Vbeta and 13 Jbeta primers. Repertoires were generated with immunoSEQ multiplex PCR, while TCRdb's copy carries only in-frame clones and drops some. The sample data list approximately 110,000 clones. Sequencing used PBMCs. These receptors were collected from a man between 18 and 35 years old in good health and CMV-seronegative.

The genes are TRBV5-1 and TRBJ2-3; 7 nucleotides match TRBD2. Unmatched junction bases numbered 5, after V lost 1 base and J lost 6 bases. Germline assignment: CDR1 SGHRS and CDR2 YFSETQ. This CDR3 contains 14 residues. The CDR3 bases are TGCGCCAGCAGCTTGACCGGGGGGTTGGATACGCAGTATTTT. Translating gives CASSLTGGLDTQYF. The variable domain in full, completed from reference TRBV5-1 and TRBJ2-3, reads KAGVTQTPRYLIKTRGQQVTLSCSPISGHRSVSWYQQTPGQGLQFLFEYFSETQRNKGNFPGRFSGRQFSNSRSEMNVSTLELGDSALYLCASSLTGGLDTQYFGPGTRLTVL.

The rearrangement uses TRBV7-9 and TRBJ2-1; D perhaps matches TRBD2 (5 bases). Germline V gives CDR1 SEHNR, CDR2 FQNEAQ (reference sequence). The length of the CDR3 is 15 residues. Trimming took off 10 bases at V and 6 bases at J, with 22 bases between the two ends. CDR3: CATSSLAISSNEQFF. Written as DNA, the CDR3 is TGTGCCACCTCCTCTCTAGCAATTTCGTCCAATGAGCAGTTCTTC. Combining the CDR3 with reference TRBV7-9 and TRBJ2-1 gives the whole variable domain DTGVSQNPRHKITKRGQNVTFRCDPISEHNRLYWYRQTLGQGPEFLTYFQNEAQLEKSRLLSDRFSAERPKGSFSTLEIQRTEQGDSAMYLCATSSLAISSNEQFFGPGTRLTVL.

The chain combines TRBV5-4 with TRBJ1-1; D might be TRBD1 (5 bases). V was shortened by 7 bases and J by 4 bases, with 17 bases between the two germline ends. Germline V gene sequence: CDR1 SGHNT, CDR2 YYREEE (reference sequence). The CDR3 loop spans 14 amino acids. As DNA, the CDR3 is TGTGCCAGCGCGGGGGGGGGACTTGGCACTGAAGCTTTCTTT. Its protein product is CASAGGGLGTEAFF.

The genes are TRBV15 and TRBJ1-2, with D unclear. V lost 6 bases, J lost 1 base, and 15 bases lay in between. The CDR3 is made up of 15 amino acids. CDR1 and CDR2 from the germline V gene are LNHNV and YYDKDF (reference sequence). The CDR3 reads CATRPSIDINYGYTF. In DNA, the CDR3 is TGTGCCACCAGGCCGTCGATCGACATTAACTATGGCTACACCTTC. Using reference TRBV15 and TRBJ1-2 for the parts outside the CDR3, the full variable domain is DAMVIQNPRYQVTQFGKPVTLSCSQTLNHNVMYWYQQKSSQAPKLLFHYYDKDFNNEADTPDNFQSRRPNTSFCFLDIRSPGLGDTAMYLCATRPSIDINYGYTFGSGTRLTVV.

The V and J genes are TRBV7-9 and TRBJ1-2; 11 positions agree with TRBD1. Germline loops: CDR1 SEHNR, CDR2 FQNEAQ (reference sequence). V lost 5 bases to trimming and J lost 6 bases; unmatched junction nucleotides: 8. This CDR3 has 15 amino acids. The CDR3 DNA is TGTGCCAGCAGCATAACCGGGACAGGGGGAGATGGCTACACCTTC. The encoded protein is CASSITGTGGDGYTF.

The gene calls are TRBV29-1 and TRBJ2-3; 7 bases map to TRBD2. The CDR3 is made up of 15 amino acids. V lost 8 bases, J lost 2 bases, and 13 bases stayed unmatched. Germline V lookup: CDR1 SQVTM, CDR2 ANQGSEA. The CDR3 region is CSSDRGGAHTDTQYF. In nucleotides, the CDR3 is TGCAGCTCCGATCGGGGAGGGGCTCACACAGATACGCAGTATTTT.

CDR3 protein: CASTPQETQYF. The CDR3 DNA reads as TGTGCCAGCACTCCCCAAGAGACCCAGTACTTC. This rearrangement joins TRBV6-1 to TRBJ2-5; D unclear. The CDR3 totals 11 residues. V shed 7 bases and J shed 1 base, with 4 bases lying between them. Germline CDR1 is MNHNS and CDR2 is SASEGT.

This chain links TRBV30 with TRBJ1-1, with a possible D match to TRBD1 (5 bases). Trimming shortened V by 4 bases and J by 8 bases, and 23 bases separated the two germline ends. Germline V gene lookup returns CDR1 GTSNPN and CDR2 SVGIG (reference sequence). The CDR3 totals 15 residues. CDR3 amino acids: CAWTEIAGRGYEAFF. CDR3 in DNA: TGTGCCTGGACGGAAATAGCAGGGCGGGGATACGAAGCTTTCTTT.

The genes are TRBV6-1 and TRBJ2-1, with D uncertain. Trimming stripped 6 bases from V and 12 bases from J, with 9 bases between. Germline assignment: CDR1 MNHNS and CDR2 SASEGT. The CDR3 is made up of 10 amino acids. The CDR3 DNA follows: TGTGCCAGCAGCCTTCGGTGGCAGTTCTTC. It is translated as CASSLRWQFF.

The V and J genes are TRBV18 and TRBJ2-5; D may be TRBD1 (6 bases). V lost 4 bases to trimming and J lost 0 bases, with 18 bases between them. CDR3 size: 17 residues. Germline CDR1 is KGHSH and CDR2 is LQKENI. This CDR3 is CASSLLRGTTNQETQYF. CDR3 sequence (DNA): TGTGCCAGCTCACTCCTCAGAGGGACAACCAACCAAGAGACCCAGTACTTC.

The J gene is TRBJ1-3, the V gene TRBV4-1, with 11 nucleotides matching TRBD1. Per the germline V gene, CDR1 is MGHRA and CDR2 is YSYEKL. The CDR3 sequence is 17 residues long. With V trimmed by 5 bases and J by 3 bases, 9 bases remained unmatched. The CDR3 bases are TGCGCCAGCAGCTTTCGGGACAGGGGGTTGAGTGGAAACACCATATATTTT. Its protein product is CASSFRDRGLSGNTIYF.

The V and J genes are TRBV5-1 and TRBJ2-7; TRBD1 aligns across 9 bases. Looked up from germline, CDR1 is SGHRS and CDR2 is YFSETQ. Trimming at V came to 7 bases and at J to 6 bases, leaving 8 bases not matched to a gene. The CDR3 loop spans 13 amino acids. The CDR3 coding sequence is TGCGCCAGCGGACAGGGGAGTCGGGGCGAGCAGTACTTC. This translates into CASGQGSRGEQYF.

This chain uses TRBV6-5 with TRBJ1-6, with D possibly being TRBD1 (5 bases). This CDR3 is 13 amino acids long. Germline V gives CDR1 MNHEY, CDR2 SVGAGI. Deletions cut 7 bases from V and 10 bases from J, with 14 bases between. In DNA, the CDR3 is TGTGCCAGCACGTCCCAGGGAGGGTCACCCCTCCACTTT. It specifies CASTSQGGSPLHF.

The V and J genes are TRBV2 and TRBJ1-1; 7 bases agree with TRBD1. CDR3 size: 15 residues. CDR1 is SNHLY, CDR2 FYNNEI, per germline. The V gene end was trimmed by 0 bases and the J gene end by 6 bases; junction bases not matched to a gene: 7. The CDR3, as DNA: TGTGCCAGCAGTGAAGCGACAGGGAGGATGGCTGAAGCTTTCTTT. The encoded protein is CASSEATGRMAEAFF.

J is TRBJ2-5 and V is TRBV7-2, with 7 bases matching TRBD1. With V trimmed by 1 base and J by 3 bases, 8 bases remained unmatched. The CDR3 loop spans 16 amino acids. The V gene's germline CDR1 is SGHTA and CDR2 FQGNSA. The CDR3 nucleotides are TGTGCCAGCAGCTTAGACAATATGGGGACAGAAGAGACCCAGTACTTC. Encoded protein: CASSLDNMGTEETQYF.

The genes are TRBV6-5 and TRBJ2-5; 11 nucleotides match TRBD2. The DNA end is more similar to TRBJ2-7, so the J call may be wrong. Per the germline V gene, CDR1 is MNHEY and CDR2 is SVGAGI. The CDR3 contains 15 residues. CDR3 sequence: CASRRELAGDNEQYF. DNA for the CDR3: TGTGCCAGCAGGCGCGAACTAGCGGGGGATAACGAGCAGTACTTC.

The rearrangement uses TRBV7-2 and TRBJ1-1; TRBD1 aligns across 8 bases. V gave up 5 bases and J gave up 1 base; unmatched junction bases: 9. The CDR3 has 16 residues. Germline assignment: CDR1 SGHTA and CDR2 FQGNSA. The CDR3 here is CASSTTGQAPNTEAFF. The CDR3 nucleotides read TGTGCCAGCAGCACCACGGGACAGGCTCCGAACACTGAAGCTTTCTTT.

The chain combines TRBV18 with TRBJ2-2; D unresolved. Germline V CDR1 and CDR2: KGHSH, LQKENI. The CDR3 is made up of 16 amino acids. The V gene lost 3 bases and the J gene lost 1 base, with 12 bases spanning the gap. The CDR3 bases are TGTGCCAGCTCACCGCAACAAATAAAGAACACCGGGGAGCTGTTTTTT. Amino acids: CASSPQQIKNTGELFF.